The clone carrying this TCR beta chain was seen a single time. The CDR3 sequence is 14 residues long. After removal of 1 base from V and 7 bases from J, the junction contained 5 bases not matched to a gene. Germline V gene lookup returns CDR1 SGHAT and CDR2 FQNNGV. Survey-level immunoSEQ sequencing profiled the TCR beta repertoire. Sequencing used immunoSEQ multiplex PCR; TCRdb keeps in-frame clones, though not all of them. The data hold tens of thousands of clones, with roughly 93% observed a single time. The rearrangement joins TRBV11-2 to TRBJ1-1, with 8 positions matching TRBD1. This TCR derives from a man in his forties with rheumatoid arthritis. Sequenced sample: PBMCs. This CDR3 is CASSLALDRDEAFF. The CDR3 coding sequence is TGTGCCAGCAGCTTAGCCCTGGACAGGGATGAAGCTTTCTTT.